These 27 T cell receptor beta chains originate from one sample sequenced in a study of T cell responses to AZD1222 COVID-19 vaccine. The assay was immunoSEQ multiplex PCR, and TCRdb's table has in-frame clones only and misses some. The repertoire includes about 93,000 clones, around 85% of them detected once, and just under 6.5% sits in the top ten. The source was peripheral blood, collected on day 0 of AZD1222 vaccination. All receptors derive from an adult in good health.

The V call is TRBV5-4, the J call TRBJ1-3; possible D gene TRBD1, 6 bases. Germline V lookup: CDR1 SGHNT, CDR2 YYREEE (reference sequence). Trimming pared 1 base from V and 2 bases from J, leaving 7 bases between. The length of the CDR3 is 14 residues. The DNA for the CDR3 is TGTGCCAGCAGCTTGCAGGGGCCTGGAAACACCATATATTTT. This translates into CASSLQGPGNTIYF.

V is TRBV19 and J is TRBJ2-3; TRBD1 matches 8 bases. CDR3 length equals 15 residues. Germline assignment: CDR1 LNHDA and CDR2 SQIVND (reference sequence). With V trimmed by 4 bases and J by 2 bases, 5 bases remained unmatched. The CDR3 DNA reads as TGTGCCAGTAGTAGATACAGGGGGTCCACAGATACGCAGTATTTT. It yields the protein CASSRYRGSTDTQYF.

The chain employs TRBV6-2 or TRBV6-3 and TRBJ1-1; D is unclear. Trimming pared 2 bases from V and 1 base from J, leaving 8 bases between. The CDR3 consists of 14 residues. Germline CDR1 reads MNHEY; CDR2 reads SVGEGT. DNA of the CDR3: TGTGCCAGCAGTTACGGTTGGGGGAACACTGAAGCTTTCTTT. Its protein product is CASSYGWGNTEAFF.

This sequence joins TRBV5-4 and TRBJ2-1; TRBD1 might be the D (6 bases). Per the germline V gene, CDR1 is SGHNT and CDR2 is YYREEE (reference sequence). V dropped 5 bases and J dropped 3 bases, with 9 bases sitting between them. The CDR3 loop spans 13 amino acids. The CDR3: CASRADSYNEQFF. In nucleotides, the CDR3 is TGTGCCAGCAGGGCGGACAGCTACAATGAGCAGTTCTTC.

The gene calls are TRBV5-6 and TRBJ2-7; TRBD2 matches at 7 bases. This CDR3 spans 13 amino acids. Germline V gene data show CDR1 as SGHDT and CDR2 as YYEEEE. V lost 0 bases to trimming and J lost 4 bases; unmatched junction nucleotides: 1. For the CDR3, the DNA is TGTGCCAGCAGCTTGGTTAGCGGGTACGAGCAGTACTTC. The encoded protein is CASSLVSGYEQYF.

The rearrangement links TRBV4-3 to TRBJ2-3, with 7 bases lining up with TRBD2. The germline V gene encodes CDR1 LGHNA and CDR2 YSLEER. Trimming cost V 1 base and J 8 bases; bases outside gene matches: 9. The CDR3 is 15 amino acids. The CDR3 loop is CASSQALAGEVTQYF. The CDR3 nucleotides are TGCGCCAGCAGCCAAGCATTGGCGGGAGAGGTTACGCAGTATTTT.

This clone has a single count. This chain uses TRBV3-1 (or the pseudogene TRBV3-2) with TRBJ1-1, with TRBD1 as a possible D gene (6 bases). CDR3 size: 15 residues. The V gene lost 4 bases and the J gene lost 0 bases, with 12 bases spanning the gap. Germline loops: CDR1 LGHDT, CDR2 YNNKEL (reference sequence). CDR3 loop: CASSPVQGVNTEAFF. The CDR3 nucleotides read TGTGCCAGCAGCCCAGTACAGGGTGTGAACACTGAAGCTTTCTTT.

CDR3 DNA: TGTGCCAGCTCACCTTCTGGAAGCAATCAGCCCCAGCATTTT. Residues: CASSPSGSNQPQHF. The chain links TRBV18 to TRBJ1-5; no clear D gene. The V gene's germline CDR1 is KGHSH and CDR2 LQKENI. The CDR3 extends over 14 amino acids. The V end lost 3 bases, the J end lost 1 base, and 7 bases lay between the germline ends.

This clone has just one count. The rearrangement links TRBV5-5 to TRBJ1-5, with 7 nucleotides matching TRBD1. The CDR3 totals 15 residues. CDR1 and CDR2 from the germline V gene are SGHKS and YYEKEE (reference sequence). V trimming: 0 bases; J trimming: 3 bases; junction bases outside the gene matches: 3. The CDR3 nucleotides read TGTGCCAGCAGCTTGGGAGGGACAGTCAATCAGCCCCAGCATTTT. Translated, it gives CASSLGGTVNQPQHF.

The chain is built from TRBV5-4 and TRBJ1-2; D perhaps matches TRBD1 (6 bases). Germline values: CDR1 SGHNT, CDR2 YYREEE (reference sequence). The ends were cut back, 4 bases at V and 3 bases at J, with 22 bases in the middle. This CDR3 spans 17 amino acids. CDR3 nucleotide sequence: TGTGCCAGCAGCCCGTCGGGGGGGCTCAAAGCCGACTATGGCTACACCTTC. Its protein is CASSPSGGLKADYGYTF.

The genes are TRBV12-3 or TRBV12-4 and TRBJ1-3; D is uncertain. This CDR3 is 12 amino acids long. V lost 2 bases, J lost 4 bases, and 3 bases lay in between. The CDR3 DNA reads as TGTGCCAGCAGTTTATGGGGAAACACCATATATTTT. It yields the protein CASSLWGNTIYF.

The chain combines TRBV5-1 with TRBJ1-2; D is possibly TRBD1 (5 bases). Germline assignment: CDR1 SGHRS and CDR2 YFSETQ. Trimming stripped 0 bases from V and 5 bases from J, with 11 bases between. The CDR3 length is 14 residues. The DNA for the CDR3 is TGCGCCAGCAGCTTGGAGCGGGGCCTTTATGGCTACACCTTC. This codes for CASSLERGLYGYTF.

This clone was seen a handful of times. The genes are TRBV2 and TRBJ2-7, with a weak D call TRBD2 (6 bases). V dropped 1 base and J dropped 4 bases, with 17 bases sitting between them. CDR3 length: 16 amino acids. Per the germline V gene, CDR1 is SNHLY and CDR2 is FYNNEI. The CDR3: CASSEEEGGRRYEQYF. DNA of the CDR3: TGTGCCAGCAGTGAAGAAGAGGGAGGCCGACGATACGAGCAGTACTTC.

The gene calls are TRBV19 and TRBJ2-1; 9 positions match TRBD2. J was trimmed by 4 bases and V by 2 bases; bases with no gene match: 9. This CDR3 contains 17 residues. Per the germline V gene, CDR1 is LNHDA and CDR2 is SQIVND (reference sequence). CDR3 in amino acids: CASSIRGLAGPYNEQFF. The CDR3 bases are TGTGCCAGTAGTATACGGGGGCTAGCGGGGCCTTACAATGAGCAGTTCTTC.

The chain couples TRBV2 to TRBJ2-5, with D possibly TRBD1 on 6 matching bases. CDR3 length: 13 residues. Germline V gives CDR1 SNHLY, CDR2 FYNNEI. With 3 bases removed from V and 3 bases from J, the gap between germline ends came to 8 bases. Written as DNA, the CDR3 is TGTGCCAGCAGTGAGCACAGGGAAGAGACCCAGTACTTC. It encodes CASSEHREETQYF.

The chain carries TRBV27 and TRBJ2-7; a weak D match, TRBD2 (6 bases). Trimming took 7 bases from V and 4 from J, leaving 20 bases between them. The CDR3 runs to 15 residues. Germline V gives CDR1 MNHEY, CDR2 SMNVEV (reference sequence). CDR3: CASTRARGSGYEQYF. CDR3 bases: TGTGCCAGCACCAGGGCCCGGGGGTCGGGGTACGAGCAGTACTTC.

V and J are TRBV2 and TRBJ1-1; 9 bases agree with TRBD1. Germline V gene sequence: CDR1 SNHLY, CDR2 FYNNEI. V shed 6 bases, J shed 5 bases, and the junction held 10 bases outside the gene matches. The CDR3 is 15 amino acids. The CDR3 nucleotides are TGTGCCAGCAGGCAAACAGGGGGCCCGCCGACTGAAGCTTTCTTT. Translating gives CASRQTGGPPTEAFF.

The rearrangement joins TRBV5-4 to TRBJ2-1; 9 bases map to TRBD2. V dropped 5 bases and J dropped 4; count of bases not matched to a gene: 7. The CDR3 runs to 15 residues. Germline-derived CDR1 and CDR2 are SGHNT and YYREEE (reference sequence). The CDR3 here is CASSSGGLAYNEQFF. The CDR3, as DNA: TGTGCCAGCAGTTCAGGGGGACTAGCTTACAATGAGCAGTTCTTC.

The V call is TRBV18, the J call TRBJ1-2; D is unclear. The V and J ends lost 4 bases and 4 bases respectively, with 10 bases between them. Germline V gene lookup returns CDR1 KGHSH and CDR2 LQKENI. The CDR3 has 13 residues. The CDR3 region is CASSQGGGYGYTF. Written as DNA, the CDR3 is TGTGCCAGCTCACAGGGAGGAGGCTATGGCTACACCTTC.

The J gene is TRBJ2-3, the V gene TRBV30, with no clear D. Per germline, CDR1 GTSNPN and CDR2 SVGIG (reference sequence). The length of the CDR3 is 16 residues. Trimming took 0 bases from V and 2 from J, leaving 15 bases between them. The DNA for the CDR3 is TGTGCCTGGAGTGTTTCAGCGCTCCGGAACACAGATACGCAGTATTTT. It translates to CAWSVSALRNTDTQYF.

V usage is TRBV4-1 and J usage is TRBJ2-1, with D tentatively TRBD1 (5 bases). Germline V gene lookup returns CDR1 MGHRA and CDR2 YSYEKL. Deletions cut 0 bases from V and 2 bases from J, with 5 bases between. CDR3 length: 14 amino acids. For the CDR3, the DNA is TGCGCCAGCAGCCAAGAAGGGGCCTACAATGAGCAGTTCTTC. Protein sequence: CASSQEGAYNEQFF.

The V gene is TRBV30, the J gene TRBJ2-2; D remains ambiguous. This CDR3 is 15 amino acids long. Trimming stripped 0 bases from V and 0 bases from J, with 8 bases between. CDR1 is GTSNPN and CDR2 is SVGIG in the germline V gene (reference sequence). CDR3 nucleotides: TGTGCCTGGAGTGTAACAAAGACGAACACCGGGGAGCTGTTTTTT. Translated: CAWSVTKTNTGELFF.

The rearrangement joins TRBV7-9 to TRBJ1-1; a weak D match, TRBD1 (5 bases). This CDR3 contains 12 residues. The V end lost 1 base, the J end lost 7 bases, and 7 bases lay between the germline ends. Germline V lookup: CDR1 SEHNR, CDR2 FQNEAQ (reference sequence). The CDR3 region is CASSLGGYEAFF. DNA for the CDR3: TGTGCCAGCAGCTTAGGGGGCTATGAAGCTTTCTTT. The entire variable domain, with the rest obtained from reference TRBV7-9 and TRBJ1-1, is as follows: DTGVSQNPRHKITKRGQNVTFRCDPISEHNRLYWYRQTLGQGPEFLTYFQNEAQLEKSRLLSDRFSAERPKGSFSTLEIQRTEQGDSAMYLCASSLGGYEAFFGQGTRLTVV.

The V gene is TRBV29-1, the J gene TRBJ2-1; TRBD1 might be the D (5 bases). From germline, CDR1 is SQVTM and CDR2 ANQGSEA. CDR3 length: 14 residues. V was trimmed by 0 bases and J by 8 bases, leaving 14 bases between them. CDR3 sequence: CSVEDQGGVDEQFF. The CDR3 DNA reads TGCAGCGTTGAAGATCAGGGCGGCGTTGATGAGCAGTTCTTC.

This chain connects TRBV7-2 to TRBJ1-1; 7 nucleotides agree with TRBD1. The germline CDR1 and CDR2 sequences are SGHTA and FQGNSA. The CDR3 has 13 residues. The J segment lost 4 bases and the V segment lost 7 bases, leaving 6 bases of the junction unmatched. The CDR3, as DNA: TGTGCCAGCAAAGGGACAGCGGGCACTGAAGCTTTCTTT. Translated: CASKGTAGTEAFF. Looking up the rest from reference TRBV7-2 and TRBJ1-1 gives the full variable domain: GAGVSQSPSNKVTEKGKDVELRCDPISGHTALYWYRQSLGQGLEFLIYFQGNSAPDKSGLPSDRFSAERTGGSVSTLTIQRTQQEDSAVYLCASKGTAGTEAFFGQGTRLTVV.

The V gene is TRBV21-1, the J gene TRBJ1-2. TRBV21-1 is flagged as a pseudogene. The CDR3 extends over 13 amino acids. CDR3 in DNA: TGTGCCAGCACATTGTCGGGGTTCTATGGCTACACCTTC. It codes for CASTLSGFYGYTF.

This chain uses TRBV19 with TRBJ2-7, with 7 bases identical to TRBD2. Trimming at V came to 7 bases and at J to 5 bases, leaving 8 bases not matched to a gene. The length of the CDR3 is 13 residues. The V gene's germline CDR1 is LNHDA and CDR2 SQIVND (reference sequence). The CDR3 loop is CASTPGGTHEQYF. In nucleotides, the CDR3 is TGTGCCAGTACCCCCGGGGGGACCCACGAGCAGTACTTC.